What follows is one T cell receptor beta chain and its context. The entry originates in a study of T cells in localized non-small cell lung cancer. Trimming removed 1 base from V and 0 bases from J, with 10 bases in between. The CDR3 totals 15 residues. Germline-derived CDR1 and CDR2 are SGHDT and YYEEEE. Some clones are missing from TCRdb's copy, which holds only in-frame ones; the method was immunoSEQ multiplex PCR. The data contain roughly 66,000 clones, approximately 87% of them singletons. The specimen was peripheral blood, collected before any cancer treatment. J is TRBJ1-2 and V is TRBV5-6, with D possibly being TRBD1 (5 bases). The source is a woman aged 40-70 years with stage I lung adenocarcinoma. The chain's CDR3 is CASSLPGETNYGYTF. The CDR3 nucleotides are TGTGCCAGCAGCTTGCCGGGGGAAACTAACTATGGCTACACCTTC.